Given below is one T cell receptor (beta chain) in context. Original data processing: How many nucleated cells were present was estimated from reference gene primer amplification. Assay used: immunoSEQ multiplex PCR; TCRdb lists only in-frame clones, some missing. That table supplies the V and J calls and clone size; D and trimming were determined from the DNA. This table has under 120,000 clones, about 75% appearing once. The data were taken from a study of blood T cell repertoires in COVID-19. Study context: Samples came from the United States, Italy and Spain, spanning acute and convalescent COVID-19. The cDNA or gDNA used as material had been derived from T cells, B-cell-depleted T cells, or PBMCs.

Trimming removed 6 bases from V and 3 bases from J; junction bases left unmatched: 13. The CDR3 totals 16 residues. CDR1 is KGHSH and CDR2 is LQKENI in the germline V gene. This sequence originates from a man at least 80 years old with acute or convalescent COVID-19. Material for sequencing was peripheral blood. The chain is built from TRBV18 and TRBJ1-1; 7 nucleotides line up with TRBD1. The CDR3 loop reads CASSRDSFVVDTEAFF. CDR3 DNA: TGTGCCAGCTCGAGGGACAGTTTTGTCGTCGACACTGAAGCTTTCTTT.